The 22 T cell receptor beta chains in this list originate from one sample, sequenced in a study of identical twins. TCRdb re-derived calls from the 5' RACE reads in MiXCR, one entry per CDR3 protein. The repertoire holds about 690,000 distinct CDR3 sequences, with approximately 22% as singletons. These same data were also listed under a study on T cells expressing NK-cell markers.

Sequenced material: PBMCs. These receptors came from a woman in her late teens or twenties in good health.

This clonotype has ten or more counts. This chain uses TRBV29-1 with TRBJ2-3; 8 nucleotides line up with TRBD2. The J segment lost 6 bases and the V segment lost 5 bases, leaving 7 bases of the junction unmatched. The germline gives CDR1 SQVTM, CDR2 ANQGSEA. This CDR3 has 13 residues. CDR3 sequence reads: CSVLGGAGDTQYF. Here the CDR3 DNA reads TGCAGCGTTCTCGGGGGGGCAGGTGATACGCAGTATTTT.

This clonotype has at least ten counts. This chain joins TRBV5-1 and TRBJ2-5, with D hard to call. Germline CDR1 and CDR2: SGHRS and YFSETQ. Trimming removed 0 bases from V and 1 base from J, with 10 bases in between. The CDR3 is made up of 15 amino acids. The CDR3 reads CASSLAGGSQETQYF. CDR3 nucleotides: TGCGCCAGCAGCTTGGCCGGTGGATCCCAAGAGACCCAGTACTTC.

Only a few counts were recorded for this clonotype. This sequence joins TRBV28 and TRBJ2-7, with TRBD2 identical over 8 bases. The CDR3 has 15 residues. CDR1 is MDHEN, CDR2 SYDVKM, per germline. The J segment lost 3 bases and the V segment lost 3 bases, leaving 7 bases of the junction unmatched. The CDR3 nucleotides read TGTGCCAGCAGTTTTTCGGTTACTAGCGGCTACGAGCAGTACTTC. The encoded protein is CASSFSVTSGYEQYF. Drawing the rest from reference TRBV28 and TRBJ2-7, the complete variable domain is DVKVTQSSRYLVKRTGEKVFLECVQDMDHENMFWYRQDPGLGLRLIYFSYDVKMKEKGDIPEGYSVSREKKERFSLILESASTNQTSMYLCASSFSVTSGYEQYFGPGTRLTVT.

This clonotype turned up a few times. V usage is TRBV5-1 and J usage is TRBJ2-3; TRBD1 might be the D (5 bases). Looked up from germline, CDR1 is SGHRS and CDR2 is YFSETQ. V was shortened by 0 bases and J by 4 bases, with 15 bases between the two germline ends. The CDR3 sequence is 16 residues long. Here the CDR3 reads CASSLALGPEADTQYF. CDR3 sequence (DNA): TGCGCCAGCAGCTTGGCCTTGGGGCCCGAGGCAGATACGCAGTATTTT.

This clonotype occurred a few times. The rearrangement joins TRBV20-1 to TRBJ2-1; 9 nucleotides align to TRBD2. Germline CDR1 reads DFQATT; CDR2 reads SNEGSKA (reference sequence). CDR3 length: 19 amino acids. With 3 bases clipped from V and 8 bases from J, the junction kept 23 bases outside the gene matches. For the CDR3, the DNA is TGCAGTGCTAGCCCCCCAGGGCGGGGGGGCCTGTTTAGTGTCTATGAGCAGTTCTTC. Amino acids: CSASPPGRGGLFSVYEQFF.

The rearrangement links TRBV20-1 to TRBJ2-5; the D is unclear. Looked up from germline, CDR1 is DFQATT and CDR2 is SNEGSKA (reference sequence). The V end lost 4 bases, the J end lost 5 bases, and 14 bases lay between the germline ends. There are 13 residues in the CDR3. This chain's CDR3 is CSAIGPLAETQYF. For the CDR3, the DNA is TGCAGTGCTATAGGACCCCTTGCGGAGACCCAGTACTTC.

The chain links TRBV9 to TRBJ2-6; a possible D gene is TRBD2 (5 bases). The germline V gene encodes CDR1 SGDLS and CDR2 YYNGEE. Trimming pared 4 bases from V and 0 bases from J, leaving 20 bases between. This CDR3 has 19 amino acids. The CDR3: CASSPLRAGGFSGANVLTF. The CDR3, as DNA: TGTGCCAGCAGCCCCCTGAGGGCAGGCGGGTTCTCTGGGGCCAACGTCCTGACTTTC.

The CDR3 nucleotides read TGTGCCAGCAGTTTTGCTCCTAGCTGGGAGACCCAGTACTTC. It translates to CASSFAPSWETQYF. V is TRBV12-3 or TRBV12-4 and J is TRBJ2-5, with D maybe TRBD2 (5 bases). V shed 3 bases and J shed 5 bases, with 13 bases lying between them. CDR3 length: 14 residues.

The CDR3 DNA is TGTGCCAGCAGCTTAGGACTCCCGGTAGGAGAGACCCAGTACTTC. Its translation is CASSLGLPVGETQYF. This chain uses TRBV5-5 with TRBJ2-5; D may be TRBD2 (5 bases). V dropped 2 bases and J dropped 4 bases, with 15 bases sitting between them. Germline V gene data show CDR1 as SGHKS and CDR2 as YYEKEE (reference sequence). The CDR3 has 15 amino acids.

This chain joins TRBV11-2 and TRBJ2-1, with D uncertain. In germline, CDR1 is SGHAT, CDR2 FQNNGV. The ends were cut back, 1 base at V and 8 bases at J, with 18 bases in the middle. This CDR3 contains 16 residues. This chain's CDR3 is CASSLGSRGSRDEQFF. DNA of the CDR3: TGTGCCAGCAGCTTAGGCTCCCGCGGCTCAAGGGATGAGCAGTTCTTC.

The CDR3, as DNA: TGCGCCAGCAGCCAAGCTATCGGTGGCGGCTACGAGCAGTACTTC. Translation: CASSQAIGGGYEQYF. V and J are TRBV4-3 and TRBJ2-7; D remains ambiguous. V was trimmed by 1 base and J by 3 bases, leaving 13 bases between them. The length of the CDR3 is 15 residues. The germline gives CDR1 LGHNA, CDR2 YSLEER.

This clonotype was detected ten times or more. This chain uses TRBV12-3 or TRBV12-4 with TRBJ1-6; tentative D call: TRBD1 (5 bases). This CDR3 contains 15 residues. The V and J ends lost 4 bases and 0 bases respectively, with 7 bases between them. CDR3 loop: CASSWGSSYNSPLHF. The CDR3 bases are TGTGCCAGCAGTTGGGGCAGCTCCTATAATTCACCCCTCCACTTT.

CDR3 bases: TGTGCCAGCACCCGGACAGGGGTCGAGACCCAGTACTTC. It yields the protein CASTRTGVETQYF. The V call is TRBV12-3 or TRBV12-4, the J call TRBJ2-5; TRBD1 agrees at 9 bases. The V and J ends lost 7 bases and 5 bases, in that order; junction bases with no gene match: 5. The CDR3 spans 13 residues.

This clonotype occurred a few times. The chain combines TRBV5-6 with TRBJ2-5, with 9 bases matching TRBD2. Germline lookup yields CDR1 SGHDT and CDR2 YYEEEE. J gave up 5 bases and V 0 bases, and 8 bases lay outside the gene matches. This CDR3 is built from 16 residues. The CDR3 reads CASSLVRTSGRETQYF. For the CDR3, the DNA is TGTGCCAGCAGCTTGGTTCGAACTAGCGGGCGGGAGACCCAGTACTTC. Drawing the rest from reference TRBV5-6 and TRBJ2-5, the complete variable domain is DAGVTQSPTHLIKTRGQQVTLRCSPKSGHDTVSWYQQALGQGPQFIFQYYEEEERQRGNFPDRFSGHQFPNYSSELNVNALLLGDSALYLCASSLVRTSGRETQYFGPGTRLLVL.

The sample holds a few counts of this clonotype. As DNA, the CDR3 is TGCGCCAGCAGCTCGGACAGGGGGCGGAACACTGAAGCTTTCTTT. This codes for CASSSDRGRNTEAFF. The chain recombines TRBV5-1 with TRBJ1-1; the match to TRBD1 covers 11 bases. Germline V gene data show CDR1 as SGHRS and CDR2 as YFSETQ. This CDR3 is 15 amino acids long. Trimming at V came to 3 bases and at J to 1 base, leaving 2 bases not matched to a gene. The entire variable domain, with the rest obtained from reference TRBV5-1 and TRBJ1-1, is as follows: KAGVTQTPRYLIKTRGQQVTLSCSPISGHRSVSWYQQTPGQGLQFLFEYFSETQRNKGNFPGRFSGRQFSNSRSEMNVSTLELGDSALYLCASSSDRGRNTEAFFGQGTRLTVV.

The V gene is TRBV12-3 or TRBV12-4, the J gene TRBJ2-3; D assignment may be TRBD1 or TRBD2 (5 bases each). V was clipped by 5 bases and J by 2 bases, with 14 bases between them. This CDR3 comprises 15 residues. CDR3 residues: CASSPKGTFTDTQYF. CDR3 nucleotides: TGTGCCAGCAGTCCCAAGGGGACCTTCACAGATACGCAGTATTTT.

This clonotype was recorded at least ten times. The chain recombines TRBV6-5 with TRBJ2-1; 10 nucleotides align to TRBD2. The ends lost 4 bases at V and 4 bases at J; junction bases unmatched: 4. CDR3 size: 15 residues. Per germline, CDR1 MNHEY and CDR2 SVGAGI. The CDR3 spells CASSSSGSGYNEQFF. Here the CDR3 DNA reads TGTGCCAGCAGTTCTAGCGGGAGTGGATACAATGAGCAGTTCTTC.

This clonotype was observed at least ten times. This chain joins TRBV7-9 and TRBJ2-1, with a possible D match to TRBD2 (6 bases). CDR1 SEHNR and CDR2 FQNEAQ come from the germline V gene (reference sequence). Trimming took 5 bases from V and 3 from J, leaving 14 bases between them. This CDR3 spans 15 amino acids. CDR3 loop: CASSPGVSGYNEQFF. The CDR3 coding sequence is TGTGCCAGCAGCCCGGGGGTTAGCGGCTACAATGAGCAGTTCTTC.

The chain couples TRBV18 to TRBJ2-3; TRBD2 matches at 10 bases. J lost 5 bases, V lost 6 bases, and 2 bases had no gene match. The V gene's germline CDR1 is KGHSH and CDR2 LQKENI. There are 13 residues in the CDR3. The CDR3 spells CASSGLAEDTQYF. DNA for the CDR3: TGTGCCAGCTCCGGACTAGCGGAAGATACGCAGTATTTT. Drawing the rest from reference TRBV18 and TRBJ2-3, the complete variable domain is NAGVMQNPRHLVRRRGQEARLRCSPMKGHSHVYWYRQLPEEGLKFMVYLQKENIIDESGMPKERFSAEFPKEGPSILRIQQVVRGDSAAYFCASSGLAEDTQYFGPGTRLTVL.

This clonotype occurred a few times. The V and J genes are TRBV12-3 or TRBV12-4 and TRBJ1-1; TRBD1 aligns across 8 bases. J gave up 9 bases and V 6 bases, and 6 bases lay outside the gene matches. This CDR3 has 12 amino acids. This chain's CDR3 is CASRPRTGKAFF. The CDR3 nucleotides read TGTGCCAGCAGACCTCGGACAGGGAAAGCTTTCTTT.

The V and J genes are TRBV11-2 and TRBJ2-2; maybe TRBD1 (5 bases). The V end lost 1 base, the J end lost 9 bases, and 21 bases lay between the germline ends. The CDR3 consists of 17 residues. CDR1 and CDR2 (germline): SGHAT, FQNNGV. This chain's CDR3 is CASSLGIGASLTRELFF. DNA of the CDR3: TGTGCCAGCAGCTTAGGTATAGGGGCTTCCCTGACCCGGGAGCTGTTTTTT.

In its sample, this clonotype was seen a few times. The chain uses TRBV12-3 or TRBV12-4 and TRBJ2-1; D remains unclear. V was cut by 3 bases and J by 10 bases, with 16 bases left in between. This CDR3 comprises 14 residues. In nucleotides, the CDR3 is TGTGCCAGCAGTTTGAGCCCGAAAGGTTGGGAGCAGTTCTTC. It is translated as CASSLSPKGWEQFF.